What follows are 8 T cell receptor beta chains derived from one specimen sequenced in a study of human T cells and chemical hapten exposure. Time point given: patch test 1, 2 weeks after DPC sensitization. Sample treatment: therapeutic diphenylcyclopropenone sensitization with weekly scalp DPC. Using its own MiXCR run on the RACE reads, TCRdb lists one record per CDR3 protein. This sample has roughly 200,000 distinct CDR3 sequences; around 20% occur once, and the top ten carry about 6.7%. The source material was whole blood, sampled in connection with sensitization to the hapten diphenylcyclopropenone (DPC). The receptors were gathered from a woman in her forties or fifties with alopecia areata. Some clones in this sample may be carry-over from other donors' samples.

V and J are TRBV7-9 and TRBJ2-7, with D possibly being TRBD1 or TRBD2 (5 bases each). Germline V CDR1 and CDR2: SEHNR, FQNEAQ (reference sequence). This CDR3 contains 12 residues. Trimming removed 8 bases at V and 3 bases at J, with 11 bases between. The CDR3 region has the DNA TGTGCCAGCGGGGACGGAAACTACGAGCAGTACTTC. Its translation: CASGDGNYEQYF.

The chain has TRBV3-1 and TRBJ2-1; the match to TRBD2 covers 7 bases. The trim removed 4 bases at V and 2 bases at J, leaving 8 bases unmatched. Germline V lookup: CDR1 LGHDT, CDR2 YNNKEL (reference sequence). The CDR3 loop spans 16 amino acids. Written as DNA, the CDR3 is TGTGCCAGCAGCCCCTCGACTAGCCCTACCTACAATGAGCAGTTCTTC. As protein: CASSPSTSPTYNEQFF.

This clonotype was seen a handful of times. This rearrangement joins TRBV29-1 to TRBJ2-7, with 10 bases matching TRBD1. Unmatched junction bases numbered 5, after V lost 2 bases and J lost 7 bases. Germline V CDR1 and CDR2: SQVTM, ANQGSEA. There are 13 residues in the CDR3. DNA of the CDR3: TGCAGCGTTGAACGGGACAGGGGACCAGAGCAGTACTTC. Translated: CSVERDRGPEQYF.

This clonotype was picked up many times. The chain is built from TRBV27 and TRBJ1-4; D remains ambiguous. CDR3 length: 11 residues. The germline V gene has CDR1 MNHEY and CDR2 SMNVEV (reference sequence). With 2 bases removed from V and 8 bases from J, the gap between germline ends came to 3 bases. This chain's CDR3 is CASSLGEKLFF. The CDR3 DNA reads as TGTGCCAGCAGTTTAGGAGAAAAACTGTTTTTT.

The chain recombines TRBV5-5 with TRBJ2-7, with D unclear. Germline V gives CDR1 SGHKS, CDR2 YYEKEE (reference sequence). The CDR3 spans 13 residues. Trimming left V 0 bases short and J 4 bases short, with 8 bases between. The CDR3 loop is CASSLGNTYEQYF. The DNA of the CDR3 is TGTGCCAGCAGCTTGGGCAATACGTACGAGCAGTACTTC.

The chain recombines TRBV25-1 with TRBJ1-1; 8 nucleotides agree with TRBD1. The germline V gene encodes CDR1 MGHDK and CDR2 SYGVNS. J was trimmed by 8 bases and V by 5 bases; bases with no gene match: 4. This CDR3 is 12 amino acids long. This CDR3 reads CASSTTGAEAFF. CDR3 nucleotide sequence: TGTGCCAGCAGTACGACAGGGGCGGAAGCTTTCTTT.

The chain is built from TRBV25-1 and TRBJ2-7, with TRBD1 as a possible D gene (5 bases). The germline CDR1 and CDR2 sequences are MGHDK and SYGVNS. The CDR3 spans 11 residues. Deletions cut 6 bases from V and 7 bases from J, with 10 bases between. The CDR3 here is CASSRAREQYF. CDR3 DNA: TGTGCCAGCAGCAGGGCGCGGGAGCAGTACTTC.

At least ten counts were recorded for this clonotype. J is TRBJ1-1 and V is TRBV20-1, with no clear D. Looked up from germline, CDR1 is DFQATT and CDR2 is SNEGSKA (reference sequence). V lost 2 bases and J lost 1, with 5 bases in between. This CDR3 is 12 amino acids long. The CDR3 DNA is TGCAGTGCTAGACGGACGAACACTGAAGCTTTCTTT. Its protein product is CSARRTNTEAFF.